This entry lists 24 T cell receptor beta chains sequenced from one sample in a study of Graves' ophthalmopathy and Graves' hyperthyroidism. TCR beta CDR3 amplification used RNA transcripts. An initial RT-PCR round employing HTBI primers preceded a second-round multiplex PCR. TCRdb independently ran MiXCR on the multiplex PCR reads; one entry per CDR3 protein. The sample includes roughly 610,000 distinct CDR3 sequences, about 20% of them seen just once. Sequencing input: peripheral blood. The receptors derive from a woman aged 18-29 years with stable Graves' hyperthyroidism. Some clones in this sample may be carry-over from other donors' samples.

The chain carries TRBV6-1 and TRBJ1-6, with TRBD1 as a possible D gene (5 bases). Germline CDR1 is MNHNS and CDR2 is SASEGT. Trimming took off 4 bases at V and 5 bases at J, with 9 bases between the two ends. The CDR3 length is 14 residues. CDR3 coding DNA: TGTGCCAGCAGTGCAGGGTGGGATAATTCACCCCTCCACTTT. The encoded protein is CASSAGWDNSPLHF.

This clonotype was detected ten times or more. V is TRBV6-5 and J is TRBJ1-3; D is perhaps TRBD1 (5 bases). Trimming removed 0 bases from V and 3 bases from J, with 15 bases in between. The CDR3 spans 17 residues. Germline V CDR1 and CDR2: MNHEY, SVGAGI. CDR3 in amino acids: CASSYSSATGGGNTIYF. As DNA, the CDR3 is TGTGCCAGCAGTTACTCGAGTGCTACTGGGGGTGGAAACACCATATATTTT.

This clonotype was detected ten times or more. CDR3 loop: CASSQGVRTEAFF. CDR3 DNA: TGTGCCAGCAGCCAGGGGGTGCGGACTGAAGCTTTCTTT. The chain has TRBV6-1 and TRBJ1-1; 7 bases agree with TRBD1. The CDR3 is made up of 13 amino acids. V dropped 6 bases and J dropped 5; count of bases not matched to a gene: 6. CDR1 and CDR2 (germline): MNHNS, SASEGT.

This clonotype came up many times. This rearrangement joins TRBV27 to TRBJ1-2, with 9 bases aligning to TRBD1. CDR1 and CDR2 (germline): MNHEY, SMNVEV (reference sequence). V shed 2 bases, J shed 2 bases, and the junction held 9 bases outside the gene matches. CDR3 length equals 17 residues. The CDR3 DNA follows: TGTGCCAGCAGTTTAACTACCGGGACAGGGAGCAACTATGGCTACACCTTC. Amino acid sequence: CASSLTTGTGSNYGYTF.

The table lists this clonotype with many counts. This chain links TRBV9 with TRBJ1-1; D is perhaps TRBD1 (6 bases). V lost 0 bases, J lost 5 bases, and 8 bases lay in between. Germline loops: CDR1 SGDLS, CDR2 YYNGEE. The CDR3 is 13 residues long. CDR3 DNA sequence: TGTGCCAGCAGCGTAGGGGGGGCTACTGAAGCTTTCTTT. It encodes CASSVGGATEAFF.

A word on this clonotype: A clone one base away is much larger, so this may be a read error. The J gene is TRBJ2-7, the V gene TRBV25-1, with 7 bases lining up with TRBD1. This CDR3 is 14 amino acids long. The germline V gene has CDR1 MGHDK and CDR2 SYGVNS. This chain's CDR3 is CASSDTRQGYEHYF. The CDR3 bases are TGTGCCAGCAGTGATACGAGACAGGGCTACGAGCACTACTTC.

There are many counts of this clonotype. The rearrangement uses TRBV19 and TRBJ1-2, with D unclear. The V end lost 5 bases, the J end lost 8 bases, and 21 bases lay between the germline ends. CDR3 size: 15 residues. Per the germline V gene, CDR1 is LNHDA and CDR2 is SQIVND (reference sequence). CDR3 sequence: CASSPLGGKYVGYTF. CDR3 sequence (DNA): TGTGCCAGTAGTCCCCTAGGAGGGAAGTACGTGGGCTACACCTTC. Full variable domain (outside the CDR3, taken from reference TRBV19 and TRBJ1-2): DGGITQSPKYLFRKEGQNVTLSCEQNLNHDAMYWYRQDPGQGLRLIYYSQIVNDFQKGDIAEGYSVSREKKESFPLTVTSAQKNPTAFYLCASSPLGGKYVGYTFGSGTRLTVV.

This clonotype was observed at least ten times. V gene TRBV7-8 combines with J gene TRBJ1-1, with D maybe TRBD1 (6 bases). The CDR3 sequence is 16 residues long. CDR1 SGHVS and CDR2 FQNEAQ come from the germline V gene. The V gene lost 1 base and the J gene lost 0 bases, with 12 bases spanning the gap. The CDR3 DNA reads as TGTGCCAGCAGCTTAGGGACAGTATACATGAACACTGAAGCTTTCTTT. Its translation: CASSLGTVYMNTEAFF. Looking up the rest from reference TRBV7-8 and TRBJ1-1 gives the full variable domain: GAGVSQSPRYKVAKRGQDVALRCDPISGHVSLFWYQQALGQGPEFLTYFQNEAQLDKSGLPSDRFFAERPEGSVSTLKIQRTQQEDSAVYLCASSLGTVYMNTEAFFGQGTRLTVV.

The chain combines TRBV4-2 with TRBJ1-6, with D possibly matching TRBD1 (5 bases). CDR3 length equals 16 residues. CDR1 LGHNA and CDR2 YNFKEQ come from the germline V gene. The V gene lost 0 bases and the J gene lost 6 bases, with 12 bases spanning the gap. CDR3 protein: CASSQEGGRLNSPLHF. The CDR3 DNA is TGTGCCAGCAGCCAAGAGGGGGGAAGGCTTAATTCACCCCTCCACTTT.

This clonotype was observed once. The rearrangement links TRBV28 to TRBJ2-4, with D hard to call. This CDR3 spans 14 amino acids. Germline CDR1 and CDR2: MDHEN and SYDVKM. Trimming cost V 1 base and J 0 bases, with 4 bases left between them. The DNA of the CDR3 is TGTGCCAGCAGTTTATTTCGAGCCAAAAACATTCAGTACTTC. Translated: CASSLFRAKNIQYF.

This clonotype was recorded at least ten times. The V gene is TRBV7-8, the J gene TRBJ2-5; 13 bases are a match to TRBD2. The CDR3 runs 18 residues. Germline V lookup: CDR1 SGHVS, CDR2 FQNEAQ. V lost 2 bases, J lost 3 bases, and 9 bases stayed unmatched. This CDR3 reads CASSLTMGLAGSKETQYF. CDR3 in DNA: TGTGCCAGCAGCTTAACTATGGGACTAGCGGGATCGAAAGAGACCCAGTACTTC.

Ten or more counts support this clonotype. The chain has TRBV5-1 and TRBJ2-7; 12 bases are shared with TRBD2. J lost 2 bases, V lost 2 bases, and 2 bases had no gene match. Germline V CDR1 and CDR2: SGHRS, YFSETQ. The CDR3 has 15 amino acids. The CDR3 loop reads CASSFGLAGTYEQYF. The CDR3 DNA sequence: TGCGCCAGCAGCTTTGGACTAGCGGGAACCTACGAGCAGTACTTC.

CDR3 in DNA: TGCGCCAGCAGCCAAGGATCAGGGCCGGGTCAGCCCCAGCATTTT. As protein: CASSQGSGPGQPQHF. The genes are TRBV4-1 and TRBJ1-5; D perhaps matches TRBD1 (5 bases). The CDR3 runs 15 residues. Per the germline V gene, CDR1 is MGHRA and CDR2 is YSYEKL. The V end lost 1 base, the J end lost 6 bases, and 13 bases lay between the germline ends.

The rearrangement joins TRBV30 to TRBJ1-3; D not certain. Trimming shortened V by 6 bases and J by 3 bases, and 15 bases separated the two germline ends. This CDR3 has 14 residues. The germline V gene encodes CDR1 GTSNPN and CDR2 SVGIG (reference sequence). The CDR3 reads CACPVGTGGNTIYF. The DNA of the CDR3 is TGTGCCTGTCCAGTAGGCACCGGTGGAAACACCATATATTTT.

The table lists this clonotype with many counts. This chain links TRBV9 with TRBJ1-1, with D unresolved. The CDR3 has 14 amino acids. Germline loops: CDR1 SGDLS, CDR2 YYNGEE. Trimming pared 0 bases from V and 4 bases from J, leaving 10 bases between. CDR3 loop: CASSVATPGTEAFF. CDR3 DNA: TGTGCCAGCAGCGTAGCTACACCCGGCACTGAAGCTTTCTTT.

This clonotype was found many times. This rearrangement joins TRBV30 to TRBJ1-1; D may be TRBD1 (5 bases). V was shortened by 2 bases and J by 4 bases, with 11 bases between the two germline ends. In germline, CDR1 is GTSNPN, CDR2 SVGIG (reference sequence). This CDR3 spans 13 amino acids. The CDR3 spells CAWSLGLSTEAFF. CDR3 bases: TGTGCCTGGAGTCTGGGACTCTCCACTGAAGCTTTCTTT.

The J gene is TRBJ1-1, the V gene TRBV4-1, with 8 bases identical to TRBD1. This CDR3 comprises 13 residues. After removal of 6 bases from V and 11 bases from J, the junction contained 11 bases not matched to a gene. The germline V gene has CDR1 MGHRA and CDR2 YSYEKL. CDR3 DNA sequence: TGCGCCAGCAGACGTACGTTAGGACAGGGTGCTTTCTTT. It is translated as CASRRTLGQGAFF.

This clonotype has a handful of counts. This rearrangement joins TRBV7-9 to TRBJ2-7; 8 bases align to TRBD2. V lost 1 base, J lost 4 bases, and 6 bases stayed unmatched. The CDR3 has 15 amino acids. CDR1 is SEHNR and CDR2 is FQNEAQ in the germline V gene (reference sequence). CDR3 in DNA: TGTGCCAGCAGCTTAGGGGGACTAGTGGGATACGAGCAGTACTTC. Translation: CASSLGGLVGYEQYF.

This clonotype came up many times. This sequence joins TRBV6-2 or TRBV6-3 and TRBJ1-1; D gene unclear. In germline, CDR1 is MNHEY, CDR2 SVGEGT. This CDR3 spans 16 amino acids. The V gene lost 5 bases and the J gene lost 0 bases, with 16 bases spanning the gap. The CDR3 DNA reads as TGTGCCAGCAGTACCCCCCTTGGGGAACTGAACACTGAAGCTTTCTTT. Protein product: CASSTPLGELNTEAFF.

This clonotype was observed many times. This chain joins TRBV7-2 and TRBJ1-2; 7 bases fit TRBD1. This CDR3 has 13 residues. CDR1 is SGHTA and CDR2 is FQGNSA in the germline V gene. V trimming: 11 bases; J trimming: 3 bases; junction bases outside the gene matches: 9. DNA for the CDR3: TGTGCCCTTAGGGGACAGACCTACTATGGCTACACCTTC. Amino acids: CALRGQTYYGYTF. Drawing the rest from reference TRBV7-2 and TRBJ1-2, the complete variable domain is GAGVSQSPSNKVTEKGKDVELRCDPISGHTALYWYRQSLGQGLEFLIYFQGNSAPDKSGLPSDRFSAERTGGSVSTLTIQRTQQEDSAVYLCALRGQTYYGYTFGSGTRLTVV.

CDR3 sequence: CASRPGVGPQETQYF. CDR3 coding DNA: TGTGCCAGCAGGCCTGGCGTGGGGCCCCAAGAGACCCAGTACTTC. The chain uses TRBV6-1 and TRBJ2-5, with a weak D call TRBD1 (5 bases). The CDR3 runs to 15 residues. V lost 6 bases to trimming and J lost 1 base, with 15 bases between them. In germline, CDR1 is MNHNS, CDR2 SASEGT.

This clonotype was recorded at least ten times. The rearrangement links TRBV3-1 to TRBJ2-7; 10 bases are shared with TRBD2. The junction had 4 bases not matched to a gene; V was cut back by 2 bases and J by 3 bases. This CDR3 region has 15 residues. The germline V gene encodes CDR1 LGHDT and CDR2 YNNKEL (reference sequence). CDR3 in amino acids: CASSQSGLAVYEQYF. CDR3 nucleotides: TGTGCCAGCAGCCAATCTGGACTAGCGGTCTACGAGCAGTACTTC.

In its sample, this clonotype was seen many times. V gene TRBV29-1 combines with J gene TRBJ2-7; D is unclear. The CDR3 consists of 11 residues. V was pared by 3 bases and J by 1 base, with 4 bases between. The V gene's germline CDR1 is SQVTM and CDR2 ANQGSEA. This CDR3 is CSVESSYEQYF. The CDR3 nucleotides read TGCAGCGTTGAGTCTTCCTACGAGCAGTACTTC.

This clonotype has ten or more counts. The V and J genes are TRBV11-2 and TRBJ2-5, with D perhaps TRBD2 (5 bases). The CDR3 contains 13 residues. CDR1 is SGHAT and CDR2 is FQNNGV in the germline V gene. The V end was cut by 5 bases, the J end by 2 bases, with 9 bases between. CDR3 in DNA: TGTGCCAGCAGCGTAGCGTTACAAGAGACCCAGTACTTC. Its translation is CASSVALQETQYF.